This T cell receptor (beta chain) was recorded in a study of CXCR3-negative and CXCR3-positive naive CD8 T cells. Study-wide points: The study found CXCR3 expression partially decreased after cryopreservation and ran most assays on fresh PBMCs. Comparison of naive cells showed more hydrophobic TRB CDR3s in CXCR3-positive than in CXCR3-negative naive cells. Memory CD8+ cells showed much lower diversity, while both naive subsets displayed comparably high diversity.

Notes on this clonotype: Its antigen remains unidentified.

Naive CD8+ T cells carried a CD45RO-CCR7+CD27+CD95- phenotype. The study made its TRB cDNA libraries by 5' RACE, adding UMI labels. After re-calling the 5' RACE reads, TCRdb lists one entry per CDR3 protein, DNA absent. The sample totals some 140,000 distinct CDR3 sequences. The CDR3 totals 15 residues. Looked up from germline, CDR1 is MGHRA and CDR2 is YSYEKL. This sequence was found in a human donor in good health. Some clones in this sample may be carry-over from other donors' samples. V and J are TRBV4-1 and TRBJ2-1; the TRBD2 assignment by TCRdb is unverifiable without DNA. The sequencing sample was made of naive CXCR3+ CD8+ T cells from blood. Stated subset: CD45RO-CCR7+CD27+CD95- naive CD8+ T cells expressing CXCR3 (TNR3+). The CDR3 reads CASSHGTSGSGEQFF.